This T cell receptor beta chain originates from a study of cytomegalovirus exposure and HLA in healthy donors. Overall study findings and caveats: It has been reported that TCR beta sequences accurately predicted the HLA-A and HLA-B alleles of most subjects. Cytomegalovirus status, reportedly, was diagnosed with high specificity and sensitivity by the classifier. Within an earlier analysis, most TCR beta V segments proved productive either about 90% or about 30% of the time.

Comments on this clone: Antigen specificity is unknown.

Primers: 60 Vbeta forward and 13 Jbeta reverse. Sequencing used immunoSEQ multiplex PCR; TCRdb keeps in-frame clones, though not all of them. The sample yields fewer than 350,000 clones, around 90% seen once. Trimming pared 4 bases from V and 7 bases from J, leaving 15 bases between. This CDR3 has 14 amino acids. CDR1 is SGDLS and CDR2 is YYNGEE in the germline V gene. This TCR was sampled from a woman aged 18-29 years in good health and CMV-seronegative. Sequenced sample: PBMCs. The chain uses TRBV9 and TRBJ2-1; no clear D gene. The DNA of the CDR3 is TGTGCCAGCAGCCCCGGGTTTCGATTTAATGAGCAGTTCTTC. Its translation is CASSPGFRFNEQFF. Looking up the rest from reference TRBV9 and TRBJ2-1 gives the full variable domain: DSGVTQTPKHLITATGQRVTLRCSPRSGDLSVYWYQQSLDQGLQFLIQYYNGEERAKGNILERFSAQQFPDLHSELNLSSLELGDSALYFCASSPGFRFNEQFFGPGTRLTVL.